A selection of T cell receptor beta chains follows, all from one sample in a study of blood T cells in healthy people across ages. Using its own MiXCR run on the 5' RACE reads, TCRdb lists one record per CDR3 protein. The data contain approximately 690,000 distinct CDR3 sequences, 58% of them singletons. What was sequenced was blood. All receptors come from a man aged 55 to 70 in good health. Each CDR3 is given with its conserved first and last residue. Each record gives: clone size, J gene, V gene, D gene, CDR3 DNA, CDR3 protein. D genes are given only for firm matches. Rows give clone size only sometimes, using once, few, many, or a class for an expanded clone.

abundance: .; j_gene: TRBJ2-5; v_gene: TRBV25-1; d_gene: .; CDR3nt: TGTGCCAGCAGTGCCGCGGACAGATCGGGAGAGACCCAGTACTTC; CDR3aa: CASSAADRSGETQYF
abundance: .; j_gene: TRBJ2-5; v_gene: TRBV21-1; d_gene: .; CDR3nt: TGTGCCAGCAGCAGAGGGGAGGGGACAAGGGAGACCCAGTACTTC; CDR3aa: CASSRGEGTRETQYF
abundance: .; j_gene: TRBJ1-5; v_gene: TRBV2; d_gene: .; CDR3nt: TGTGCCAGCAGCACAGGTCACAATCAGCCCCAGCATTTT; CDR3aa: CASSTGHNQPQHF
abundance: .; j_gene: TRBJ2-2; v_gene: TRBV5-1; d_gene: .; CDR3nt: TGCGCCAGCAGCCCCTTTGGGACCCTGATATCGGGGGAGCTGTTTTTT; CDR3aa: CASSPFGTLISGELFF
abundance: .; j_gene: TRBJ2-5; v_gene: TRBV20-1; d_gene: TRBD2; CDR3nt: TGCAGTGCTAGCTTAGTAGCGGGGGGCATAGAGACCCAGTACTTC; CDR3aa: CSASLVAGGIETQYF
abundance: .; j_gene: TRBJ1-6; v_gene: TRBV9; d_gene: .; CDR3nt: TGTGCCAGCAGCGTAGGCCGGGGCTCCTATAATTCACCCCTCCACTTT; CDR3aa: CASSVGRGSYNSPLHF
abundance: .; j_gene: TRBJ1-4; v_gene: TRBV3-1; d_gene: .; CDR3nt: TGTGCCAGCAGCCAAGGTGGGCAGAGCGAAAAACTGTTTTTT; CDR3aa: CASSQGGQSEKLFF
abundance: .; j_gene: TRBJ2-5; v_gene: TRBV10-1; d_gene: TRBD2; CDR3nt: TGCGCCAGCAGTGCCGGGACTACGCAAGAGACCCAGTACTTC; CDR3aa: CASSAGTTQETQYF
abundance: .; j_gene: TRBJ2-4; v_gene: TRBV15; d_gene: .; CDR3nt: TGTGCCACCAGCAGAGATAGGGCGGAGGACATTCAGTACTTC; CDR3aa: CATSRDRAEDIQYF
abundance: .; j_gene: TRBJ2-7; v_gene: TRBV25-1; d_gene: .; CDR3nt: TGTGCCAGCAGTGAATCCGCGAGGGACGAGCAGTACTTC; CDR3aa: CASSESARDEQYF
abundance: .; j_gene: TRBJ2-7; v_gene: TRBV7-2; d_gene: .; CDR3nt: TGTGCCAGCAGCTTAGGACAGAGAAATTACGAGCAGTACTTC; CDR3aa: CASSLGQRNYEQYF
abundance: few; j_gene: TRBJ1-1; v_gene: TRBV5-1; d_gene: .; CDR3nt: TGCGCCAGCAGCTTGGCGGGAACAGGGAGGACTGAAGCTTTCTTT; CDR3aa: CASSLAGTGRTEAFF
abundance: .; j_gene: TRBJ1-4; v_gene: TRBV20-1; d_gene: .; CDR3nt: TGCAGTGCTAGAGATCCCGGCCTTAATGAAAAACTGTTTTTT; CDR3aa: CSARDPGLNEKLFF
abundance: .; j_gene: TRBJ1-1; v_gene: TRBV9; d_gene: .; CDR3nt: TGTGCCAGCAGCCCATCCGTCCTCACTGAAGCTTTCTTT; CDR3aa: CASSPSVLTEAFF
abundance: .; j_gene: TRBJ1-2; v_gene: TRBV2; d_gene: .; CDR3nt: TGTGCCAGCAGTGTGGACGGCTATGGCTACACCTTC; CDR3aa: CASSVDGYGYTF